This T cell receptor (beta chain) was sequenced during a study of T cells after yellow fever vaccination. As for the study in general: SMART-Seq v4 Ultra Low Input prepared the low-cell-number fractions. Points from the study as a whole: Clonotypes shared by both compartments, CD4 and CD8, made up a small share. Weaker overall, the secondary response nonetheless peaked faster (day 5 versus 15).

A 5'RACE template-switching step, the method used to make TCR cDNA, added a universal primer site and UMIs. TCRdb recomputed calls from the 5' RACE reads with MiXCR, one row per CDR3 protein. There are 300,000 to 350,000 distinct CDR3 sequences in the sample; 8.1% occur only once, and around 17% lies in the top ten. This clonotype was seen many times. No antigen is known for it. This CDR3 has 13 residues. Germline V gene sequence: CDR1 MNHEY, CDR2 SVGEGT. The V end lost 3 bases, the J end lost 4 bases, and 9 bases lay between the germline ends. This rearrangement joins TRBV6-2 or TRBV6-3 to TRBJ1-1; D gene unclear. This TCR was sampled from a man younger than 35 who received the YFV17D yellow fever vaccine. Source: PBMCs, taken around 45 days after the first yellow fever vaccination. CDR3 loop: CASSYLIFTEAFF. CDR3 coding DNA: TGTGCCAGCAGTTATTTGATTTTCACTGAAGCTTTCTTT.